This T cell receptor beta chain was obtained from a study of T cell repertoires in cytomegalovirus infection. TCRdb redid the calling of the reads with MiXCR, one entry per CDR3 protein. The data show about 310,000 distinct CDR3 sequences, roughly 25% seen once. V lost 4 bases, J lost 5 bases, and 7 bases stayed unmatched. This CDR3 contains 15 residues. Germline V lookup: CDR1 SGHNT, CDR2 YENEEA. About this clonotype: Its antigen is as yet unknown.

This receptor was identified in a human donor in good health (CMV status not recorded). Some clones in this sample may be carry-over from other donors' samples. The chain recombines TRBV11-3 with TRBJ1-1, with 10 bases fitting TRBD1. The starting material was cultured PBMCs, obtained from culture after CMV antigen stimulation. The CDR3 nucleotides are TGTGCCAGCAGCTCCCGGGACAGGGGAAAGACTGAAGCTTTCTTT. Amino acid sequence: CASSSRDRGKTEAFF.